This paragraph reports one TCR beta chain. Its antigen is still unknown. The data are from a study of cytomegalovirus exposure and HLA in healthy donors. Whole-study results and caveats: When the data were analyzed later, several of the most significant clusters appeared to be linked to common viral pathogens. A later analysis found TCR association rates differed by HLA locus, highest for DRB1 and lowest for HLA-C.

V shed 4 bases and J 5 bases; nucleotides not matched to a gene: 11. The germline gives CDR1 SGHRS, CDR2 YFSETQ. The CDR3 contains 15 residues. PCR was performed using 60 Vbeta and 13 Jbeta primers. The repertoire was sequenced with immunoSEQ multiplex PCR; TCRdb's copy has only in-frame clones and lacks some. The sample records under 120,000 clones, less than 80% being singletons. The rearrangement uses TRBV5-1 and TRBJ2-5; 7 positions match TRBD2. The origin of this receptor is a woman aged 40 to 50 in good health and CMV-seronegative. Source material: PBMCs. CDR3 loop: CASSQPPGGSETQYF. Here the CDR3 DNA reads TGCGCCAGCAGCCAACCTCCGGGAGGTTCGGAGACCCAGTACTTC. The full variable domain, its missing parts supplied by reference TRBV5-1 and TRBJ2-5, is KAGVTQTPRYLIKTRGQQVTLSCSPISGHRSVSWYQQTPGQGLQFLFEYFSETQRNKGNFPGRFSGRQFSNSRSEMNVSTLELGDSALYLCASSQPPGGSETQYFGPGTRLLVL.